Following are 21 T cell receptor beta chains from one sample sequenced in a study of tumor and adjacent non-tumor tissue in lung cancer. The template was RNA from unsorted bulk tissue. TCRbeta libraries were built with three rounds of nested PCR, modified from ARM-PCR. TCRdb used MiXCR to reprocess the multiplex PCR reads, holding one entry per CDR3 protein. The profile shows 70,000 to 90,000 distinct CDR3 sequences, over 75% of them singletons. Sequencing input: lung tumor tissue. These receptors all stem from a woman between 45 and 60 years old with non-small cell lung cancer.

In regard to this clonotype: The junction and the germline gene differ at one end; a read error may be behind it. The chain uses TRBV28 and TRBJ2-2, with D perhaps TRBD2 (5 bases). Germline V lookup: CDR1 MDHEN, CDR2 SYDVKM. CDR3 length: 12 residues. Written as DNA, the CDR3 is TGTGCCAGCAGCTCATTGTCCGGGGTGCTGTTTTTT. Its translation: CASSSLSGVLFF.

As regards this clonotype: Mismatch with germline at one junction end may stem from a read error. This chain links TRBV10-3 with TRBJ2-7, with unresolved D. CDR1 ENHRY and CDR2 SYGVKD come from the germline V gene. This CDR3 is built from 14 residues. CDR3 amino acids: CTISETRLLYEQYF. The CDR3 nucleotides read TGTACCATCAGTGAAACGCGACTTCTCTACGAGCAGTACTTC.

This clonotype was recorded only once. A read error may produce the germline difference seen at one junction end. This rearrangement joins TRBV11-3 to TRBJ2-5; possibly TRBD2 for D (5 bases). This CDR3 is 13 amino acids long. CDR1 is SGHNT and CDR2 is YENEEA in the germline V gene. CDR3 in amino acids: CACSFAVGEAHYF. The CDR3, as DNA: TGTGCCTGCAGCTTTGCAGTGGGAGAGGCCCATTACTTC. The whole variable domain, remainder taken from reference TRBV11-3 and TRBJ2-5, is EAGVVQSPRYKIIEKKQPVAFWCNPISGHNTLYWYLQNLGQGPELLIRYENEEAVDDSQLPKDRFSAERLKGVDSTLKIQPAELGDSAVYLCACSFAVGEAHYFGPGTRLLVL.

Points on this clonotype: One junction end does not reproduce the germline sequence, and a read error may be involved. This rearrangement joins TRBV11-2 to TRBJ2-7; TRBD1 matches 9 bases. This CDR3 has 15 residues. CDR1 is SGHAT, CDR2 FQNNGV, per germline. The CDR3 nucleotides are TGTGCCAACAGCACCGGGACAGGGCGCATCTACAAGCAGTACTTC. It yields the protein CANSTGTGRIYKQYF.

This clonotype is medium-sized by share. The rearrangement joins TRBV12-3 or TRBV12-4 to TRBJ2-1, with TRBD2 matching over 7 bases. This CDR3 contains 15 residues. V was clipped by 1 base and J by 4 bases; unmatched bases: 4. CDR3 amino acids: CASSLEASGYNEQFF. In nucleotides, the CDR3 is TGTGCCAGCAGTTTAGAGGCTAGCGGATACAATGAGCAGTTCTTC.

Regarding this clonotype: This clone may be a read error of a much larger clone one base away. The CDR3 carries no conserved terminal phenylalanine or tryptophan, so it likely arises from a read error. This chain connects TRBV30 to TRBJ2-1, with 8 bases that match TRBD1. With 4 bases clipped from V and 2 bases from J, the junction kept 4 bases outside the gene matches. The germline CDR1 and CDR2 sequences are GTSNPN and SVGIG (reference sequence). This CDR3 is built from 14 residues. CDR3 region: CAWTGGGTYNEQFI. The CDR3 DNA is TGTGCCTGGACAGGGGGCGGCACCTACAATGAGCAGTTCATC.

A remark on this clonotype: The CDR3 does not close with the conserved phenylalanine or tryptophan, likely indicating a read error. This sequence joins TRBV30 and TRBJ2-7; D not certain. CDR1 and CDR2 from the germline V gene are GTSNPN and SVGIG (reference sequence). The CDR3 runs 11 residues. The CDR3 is CAWSVAYEQYI. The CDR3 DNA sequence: TGTGCTTGGAGTGTAGCCTACGAGCAGTACATC.

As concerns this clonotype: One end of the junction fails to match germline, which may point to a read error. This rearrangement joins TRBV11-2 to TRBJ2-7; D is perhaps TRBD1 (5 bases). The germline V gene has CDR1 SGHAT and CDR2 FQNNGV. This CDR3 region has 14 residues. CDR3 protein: CASSMTDTAYEQYF. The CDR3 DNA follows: TGTGCTAGCAGCATGACGGACACTGCCTACGAGCAGTATTTC.

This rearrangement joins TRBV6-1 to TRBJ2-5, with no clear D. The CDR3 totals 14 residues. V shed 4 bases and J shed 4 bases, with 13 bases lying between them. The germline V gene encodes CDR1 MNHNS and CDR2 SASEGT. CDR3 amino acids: CASSGLGLGETQYF. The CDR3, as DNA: TGTGCCAGCAGTGGACTGGGATTAGGAGAGACCCAGTACTTC.

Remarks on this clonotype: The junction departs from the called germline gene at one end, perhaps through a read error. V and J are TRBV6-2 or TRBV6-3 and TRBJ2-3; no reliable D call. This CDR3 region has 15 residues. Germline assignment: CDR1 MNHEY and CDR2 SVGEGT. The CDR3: CASSLVLPGTDMQYF. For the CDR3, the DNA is TGTGCCAGCAGTCTAGTGCTCCCCGGCACAGATATGCAGTATTTT.

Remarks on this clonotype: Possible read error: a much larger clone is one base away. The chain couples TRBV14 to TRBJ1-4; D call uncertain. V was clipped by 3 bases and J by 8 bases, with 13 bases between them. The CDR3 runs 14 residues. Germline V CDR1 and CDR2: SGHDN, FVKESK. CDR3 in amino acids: CASSHDYHREKLFF. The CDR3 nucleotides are TGTGCCAGCAGCCATGATTACCACCGCGAAAAACTGTTTTTT.

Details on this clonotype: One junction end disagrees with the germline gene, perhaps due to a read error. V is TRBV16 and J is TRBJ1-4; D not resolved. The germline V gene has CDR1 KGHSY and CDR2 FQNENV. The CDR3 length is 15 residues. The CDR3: CACSRSLGRDEKLFF. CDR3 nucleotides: TGTGCCTGCAGCCGATCTCTCGGCCGAGATGAAAAACTGTTTTTC.

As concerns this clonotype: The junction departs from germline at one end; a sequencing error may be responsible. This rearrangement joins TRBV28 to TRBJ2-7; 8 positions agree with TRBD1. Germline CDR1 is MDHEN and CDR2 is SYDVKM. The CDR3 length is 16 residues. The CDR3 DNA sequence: TGTGCCAGCAGTTTAGCTGGACAGGGTGGACCCTACGGGCAGTATTTC. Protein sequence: CASSLAGQGGPYGQYF.

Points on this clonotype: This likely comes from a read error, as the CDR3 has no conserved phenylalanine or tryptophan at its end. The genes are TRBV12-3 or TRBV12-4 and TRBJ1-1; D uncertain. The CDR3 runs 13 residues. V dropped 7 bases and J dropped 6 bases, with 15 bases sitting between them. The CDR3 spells CASTVLGDSEAFY. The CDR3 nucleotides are TGTGCCAGCACAGTCCTGGGTGATTCTGAAGCTTTCTAT.

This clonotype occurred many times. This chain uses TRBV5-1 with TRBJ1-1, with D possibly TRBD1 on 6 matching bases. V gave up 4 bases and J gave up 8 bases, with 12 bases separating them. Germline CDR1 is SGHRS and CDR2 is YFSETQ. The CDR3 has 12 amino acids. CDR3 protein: CASSLQGREAFF. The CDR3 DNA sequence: TGCGCCAGCAGCCTACAGGGCAGGGAAGCTTTCTTT.

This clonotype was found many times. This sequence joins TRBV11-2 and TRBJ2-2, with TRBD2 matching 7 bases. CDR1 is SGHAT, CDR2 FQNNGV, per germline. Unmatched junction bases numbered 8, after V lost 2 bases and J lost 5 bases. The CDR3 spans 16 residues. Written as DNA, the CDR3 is TGTGCCAGCAGCTTACAACTAGCGTCTACTACCGGGGAGCTGTTTTTT. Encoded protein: CASSLQLASTTGELFF.

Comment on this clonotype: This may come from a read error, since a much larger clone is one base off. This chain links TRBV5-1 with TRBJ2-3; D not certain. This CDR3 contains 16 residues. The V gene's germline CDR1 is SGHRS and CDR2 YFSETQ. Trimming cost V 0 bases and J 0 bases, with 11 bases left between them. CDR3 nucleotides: TGCGCCAGCAGCTTGGGAGTGGGAAGCAGCACAGATACGCAGTATTTT. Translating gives CASSLGVGSSTDTQYF.

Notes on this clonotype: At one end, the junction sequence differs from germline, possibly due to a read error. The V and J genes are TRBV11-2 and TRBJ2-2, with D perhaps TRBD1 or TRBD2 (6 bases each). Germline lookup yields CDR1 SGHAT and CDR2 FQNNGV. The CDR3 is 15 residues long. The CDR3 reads CGSKTSRGRDGEPFF. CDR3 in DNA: TGTGGCAGCAAGACTTCACGGGGGCGCGACGGGGAGCCGTTTTTT.

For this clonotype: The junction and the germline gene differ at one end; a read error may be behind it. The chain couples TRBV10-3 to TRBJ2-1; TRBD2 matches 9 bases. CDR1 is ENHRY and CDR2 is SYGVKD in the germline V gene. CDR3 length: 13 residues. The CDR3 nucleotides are TGTGTCATCAGTGGCCTAGCGGGAAGTGAGCAGTTCTTC. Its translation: CVISGLAGSEQFF.

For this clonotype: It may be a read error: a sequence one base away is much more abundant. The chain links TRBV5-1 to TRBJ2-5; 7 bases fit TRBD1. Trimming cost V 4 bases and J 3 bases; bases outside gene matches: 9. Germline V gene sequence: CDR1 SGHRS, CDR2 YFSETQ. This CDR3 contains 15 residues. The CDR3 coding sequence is TGCGCCAGCAGCAACGAGAACAGGGGTGAAGAGACCCAGTACTTC. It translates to CASSNENRGEETQYF.

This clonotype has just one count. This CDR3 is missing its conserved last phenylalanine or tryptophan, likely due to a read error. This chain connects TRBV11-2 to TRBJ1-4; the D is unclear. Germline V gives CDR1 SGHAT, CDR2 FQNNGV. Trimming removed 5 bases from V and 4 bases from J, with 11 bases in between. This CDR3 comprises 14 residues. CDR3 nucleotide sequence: TGTGCCAGCAGCCTAGTAGGGATTAATGAAAAACTGTTTCTT. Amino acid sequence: CASSLVGINEKLFL.